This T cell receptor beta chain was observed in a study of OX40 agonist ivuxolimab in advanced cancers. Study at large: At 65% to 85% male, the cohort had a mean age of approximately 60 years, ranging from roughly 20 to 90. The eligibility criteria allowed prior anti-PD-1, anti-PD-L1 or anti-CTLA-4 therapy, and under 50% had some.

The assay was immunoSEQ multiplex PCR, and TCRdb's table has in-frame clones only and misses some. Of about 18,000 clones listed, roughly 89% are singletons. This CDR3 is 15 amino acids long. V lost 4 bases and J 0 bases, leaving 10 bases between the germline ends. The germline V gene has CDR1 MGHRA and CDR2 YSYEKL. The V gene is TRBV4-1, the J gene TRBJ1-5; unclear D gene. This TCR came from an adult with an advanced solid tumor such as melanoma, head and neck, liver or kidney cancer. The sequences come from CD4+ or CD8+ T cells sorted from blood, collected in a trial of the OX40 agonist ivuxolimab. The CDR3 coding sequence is TGCGCCAGCAGCCCAGACCCCTATAGCAATCAGCCCCAGCATTTT. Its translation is CASSPDPYSNQPQHF.